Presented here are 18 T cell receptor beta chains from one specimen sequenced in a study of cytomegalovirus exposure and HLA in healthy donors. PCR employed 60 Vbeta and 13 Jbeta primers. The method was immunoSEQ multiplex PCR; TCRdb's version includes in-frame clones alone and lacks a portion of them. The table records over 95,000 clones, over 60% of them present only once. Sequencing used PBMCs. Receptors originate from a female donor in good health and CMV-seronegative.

CDR3 nucleotides: TGCGCCAGCAGAGTCGGGAGGGGGATAGGCGGCACCGGGGAGCTGTTTTTT. This translates into CASRVGRGIGGTGELFF. The chain carries TRBV10-2 and TRBJ2-2, with 8 positions matching TRBD2. V was clipped by 6 bases and J by 4 bases; unmatched bases: 13. The CDR3 has 17 residues. The germline V gene encodes CDR1 WSHSY and CDR2 SAAADI.

The CDR3 DNA reads TGCGCCAGCAGCTTGCGTCGGTGGGTGGACAGGGGGAACACTGAAGCTTTCTTT. It specifies CASSLRRWVDRGNTEAFF. The chain joins TRBV5-1 to TRBJ1-1; 9 bases match TRBD1. The CDR3 contains 18 residues. Germline CDR1 is SGHRS and CDR2 is YFSETQ. V lost 1 base to trimming and J lost 1 base; unmatched junction nucleotides: 11.

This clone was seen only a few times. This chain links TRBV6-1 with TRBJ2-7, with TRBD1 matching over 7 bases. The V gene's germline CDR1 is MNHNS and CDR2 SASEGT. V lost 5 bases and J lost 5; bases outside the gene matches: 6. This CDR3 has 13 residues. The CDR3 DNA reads TGTGCCAGCAGTTCGATGACAGGGAACGAGCAGTACTTC. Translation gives CASSSMTGNEQYF.

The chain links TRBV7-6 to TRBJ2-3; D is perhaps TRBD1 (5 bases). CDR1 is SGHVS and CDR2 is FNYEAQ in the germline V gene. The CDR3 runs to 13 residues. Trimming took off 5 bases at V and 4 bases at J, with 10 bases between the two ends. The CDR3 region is CASSASRADTQYF. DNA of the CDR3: TGTGCCAGCAGCGCGTCCAGGGCAGATACGCAGTATTTT.

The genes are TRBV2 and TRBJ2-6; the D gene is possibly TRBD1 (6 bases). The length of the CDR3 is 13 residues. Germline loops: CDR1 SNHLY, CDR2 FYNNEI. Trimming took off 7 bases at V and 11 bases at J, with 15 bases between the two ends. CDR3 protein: CASKMTGSDVLTF. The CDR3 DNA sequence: TGTGCCAGCAAAATGACAGGATCGGACGTCCTGACTTTC.

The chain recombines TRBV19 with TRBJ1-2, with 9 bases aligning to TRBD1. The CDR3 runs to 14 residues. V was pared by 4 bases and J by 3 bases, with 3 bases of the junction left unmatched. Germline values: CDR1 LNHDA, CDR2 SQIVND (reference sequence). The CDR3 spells CASSSRDRDYGYTF. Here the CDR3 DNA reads TGTGCCAGTAGTAGCCGGGACAGGGACTATGGCTACACCTTC.

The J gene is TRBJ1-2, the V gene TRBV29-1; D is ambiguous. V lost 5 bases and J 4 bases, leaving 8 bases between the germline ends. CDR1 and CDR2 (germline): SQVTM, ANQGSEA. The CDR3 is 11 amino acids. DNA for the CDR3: TGCAGCGTTCTTTCTAGCTATGGCTACACCTTC. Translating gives CSVLSSYGYTF. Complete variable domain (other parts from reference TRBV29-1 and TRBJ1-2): SAVISQKPSRDICQRGTSLTIQCQVDSQVTMMFWYRQQPGQSLTLIATANQGSEATYESGFVIDKFPISRPNLTFSTLTVSNMSPEDSSIYLCSVLSSYGYTFGSGTRLTVV.

The CDR3 here is CASTNLTGNQPQHF. DNA for the CDR3: TGTGCCAGTACCAACCTGACAGGGAATCAGCCCCAGCATTTT. This chain uses TRBV19 with TRBJ1-5; 7 bases are a match to TRBD1. CDR3 length: 14 residues. CDR1 and CDR2 (germline): LNHDA, SQIVND (reference sequence). The V and J ends lost 7 bases and 4 bases, in that order; junction bases with no gene match: 7.

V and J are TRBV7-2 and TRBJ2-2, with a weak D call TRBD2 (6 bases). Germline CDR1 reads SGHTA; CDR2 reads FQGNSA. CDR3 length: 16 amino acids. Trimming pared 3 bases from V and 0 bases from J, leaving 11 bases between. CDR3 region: CASSLILAPNTGELFF. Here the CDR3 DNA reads TGTGCCAGCAGCTTGATACTAGCTCCGAACACCGGGGAGCTGTTTTTT.

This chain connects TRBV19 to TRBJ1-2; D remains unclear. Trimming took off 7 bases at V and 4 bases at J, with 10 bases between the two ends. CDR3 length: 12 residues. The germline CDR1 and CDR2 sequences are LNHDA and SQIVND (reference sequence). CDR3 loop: CASTEAGYGYTF. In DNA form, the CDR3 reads TGTGCCAGTACGGAGGCAGGCTATGGCTACACCTTC.

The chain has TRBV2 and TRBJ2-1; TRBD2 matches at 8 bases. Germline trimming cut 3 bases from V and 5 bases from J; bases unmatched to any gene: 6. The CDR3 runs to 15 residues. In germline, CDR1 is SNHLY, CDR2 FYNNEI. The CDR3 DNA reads TGTGCCAGCAGTGACCCGCCGGGGGGGAACAATGAGCAGTTCTTC. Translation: CASSDPPGGNNEQFF.

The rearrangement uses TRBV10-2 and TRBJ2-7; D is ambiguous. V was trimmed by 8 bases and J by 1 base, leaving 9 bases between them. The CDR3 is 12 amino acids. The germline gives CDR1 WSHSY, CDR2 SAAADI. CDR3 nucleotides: TGCGCCAGCGCCACGGGTTCCTACGAGCAGTACTTC. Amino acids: CASATGSYEQYF.

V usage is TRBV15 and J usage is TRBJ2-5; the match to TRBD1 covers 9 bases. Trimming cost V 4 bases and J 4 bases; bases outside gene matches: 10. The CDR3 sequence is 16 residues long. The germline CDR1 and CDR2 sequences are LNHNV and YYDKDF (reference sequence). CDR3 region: CATSTRDRERVETQYF. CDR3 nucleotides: TGTGCCACCAGCACCAGGGACAGGGAGAGAGTAGAGACCCAGTACTTC. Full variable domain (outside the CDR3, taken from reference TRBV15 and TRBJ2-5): DAMVIQNPRYQVTQFGKPVTLSCSQTLNHNVMYWYQQKSSQAPKLLFHYYDKDFNNEADTPDNFQSRRPNTSFCFLDIRSPGLGDTAMYLCATSTRDRERVETQYFGPGTRLLVL.

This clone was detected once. The chain's CDR3 is CASSWTGGDGYTF. For the CDR3, the DNA is TGTGCCAGCAGTTGGACAGGGGGCGATGGCTACACCTTC. The rearrangement uses TRBV2 and TRBJ1-2; 11 bases match TRBD1. The CDR3 runs to 13 residues. Germline CDR1 is SNHLY and CDR2 is FYNNEI. Unmatched junction bases numbered 2, after V lost 5 bases and J lost 6 bases.

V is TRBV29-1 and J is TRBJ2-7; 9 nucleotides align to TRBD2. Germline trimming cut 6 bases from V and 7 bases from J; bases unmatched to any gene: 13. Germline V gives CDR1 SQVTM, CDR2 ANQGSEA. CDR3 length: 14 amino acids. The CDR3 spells CSVSLAGKGLEQYF. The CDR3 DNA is TGCAGCGTGTCCCTAGCGGGAAAGGGACTTGAGCAGTACTTC.

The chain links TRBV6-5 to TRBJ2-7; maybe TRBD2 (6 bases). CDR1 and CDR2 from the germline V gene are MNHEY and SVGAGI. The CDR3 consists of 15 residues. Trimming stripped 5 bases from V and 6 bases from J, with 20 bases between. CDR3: CASSPVGGKSAEQYF. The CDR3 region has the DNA TGTGCCAGCAGTCCCGTGGGAGGCAAATCGGCCGAGCAGTACTTC.

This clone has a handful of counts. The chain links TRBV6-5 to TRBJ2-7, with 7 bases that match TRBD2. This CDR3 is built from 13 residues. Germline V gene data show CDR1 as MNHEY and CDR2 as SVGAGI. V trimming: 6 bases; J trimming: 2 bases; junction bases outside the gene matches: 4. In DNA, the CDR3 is TGTGCCAGCAGAGAGCGGGGCCCCTACGAGCAGTACTTC. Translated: CASRERGPYEQYF.

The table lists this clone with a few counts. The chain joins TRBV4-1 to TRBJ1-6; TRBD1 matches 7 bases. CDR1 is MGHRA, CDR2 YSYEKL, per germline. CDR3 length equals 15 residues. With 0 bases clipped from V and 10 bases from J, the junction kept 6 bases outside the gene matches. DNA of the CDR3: TGCGCCAGCAGCCAAGAGGTCACAGGGGAATCACCCCTCCACTTT. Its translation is CASSQEVTGESPLHF.